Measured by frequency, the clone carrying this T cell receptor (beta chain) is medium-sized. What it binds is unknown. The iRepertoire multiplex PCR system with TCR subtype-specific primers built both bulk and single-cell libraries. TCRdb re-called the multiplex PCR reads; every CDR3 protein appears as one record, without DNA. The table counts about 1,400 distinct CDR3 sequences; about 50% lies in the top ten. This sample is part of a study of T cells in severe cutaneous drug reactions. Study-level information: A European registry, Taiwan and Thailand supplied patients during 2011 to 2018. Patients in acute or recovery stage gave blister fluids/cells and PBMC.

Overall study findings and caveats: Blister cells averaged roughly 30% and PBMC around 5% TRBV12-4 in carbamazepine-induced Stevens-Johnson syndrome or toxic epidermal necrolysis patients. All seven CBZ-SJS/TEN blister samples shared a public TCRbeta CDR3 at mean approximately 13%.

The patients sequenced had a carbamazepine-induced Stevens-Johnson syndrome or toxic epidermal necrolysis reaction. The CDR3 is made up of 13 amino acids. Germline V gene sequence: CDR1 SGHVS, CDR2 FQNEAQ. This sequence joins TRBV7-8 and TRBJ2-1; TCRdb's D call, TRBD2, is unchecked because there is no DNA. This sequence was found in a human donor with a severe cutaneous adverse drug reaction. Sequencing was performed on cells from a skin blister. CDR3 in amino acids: CASSFYYRDEQFF.